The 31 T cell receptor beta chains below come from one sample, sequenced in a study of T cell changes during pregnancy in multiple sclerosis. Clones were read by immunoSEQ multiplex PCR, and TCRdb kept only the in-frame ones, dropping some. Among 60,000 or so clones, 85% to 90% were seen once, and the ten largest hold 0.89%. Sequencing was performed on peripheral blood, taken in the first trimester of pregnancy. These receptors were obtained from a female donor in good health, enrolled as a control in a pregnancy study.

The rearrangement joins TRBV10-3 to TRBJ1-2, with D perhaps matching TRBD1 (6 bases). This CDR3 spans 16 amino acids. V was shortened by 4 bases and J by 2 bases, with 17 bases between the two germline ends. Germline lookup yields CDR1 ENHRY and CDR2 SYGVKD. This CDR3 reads CAISGISEGENYGYTF. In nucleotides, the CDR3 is TGTGCCATCAGTGGCATAAGTGAGGGGGAAAACTATGGCTACACCTTC.

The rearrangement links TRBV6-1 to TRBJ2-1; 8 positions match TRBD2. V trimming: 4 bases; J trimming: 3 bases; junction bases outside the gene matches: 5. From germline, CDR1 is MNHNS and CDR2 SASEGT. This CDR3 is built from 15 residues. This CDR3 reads CASSGTGGLYNEQFF. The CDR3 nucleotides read TGTGCCAGCAGTGGAACGGGAGGGCTCTACAATGAGCAGTTCTTC.

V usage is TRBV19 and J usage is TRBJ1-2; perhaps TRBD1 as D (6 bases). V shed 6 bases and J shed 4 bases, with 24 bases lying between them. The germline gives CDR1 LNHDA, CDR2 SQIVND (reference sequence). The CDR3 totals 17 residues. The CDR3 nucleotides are TGTGCCAGTAGCCCCTTGATTACAGGGAGTCCTCCCTATGGCTACACCTTC. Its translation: CASSPLITGSPPYGYTF.

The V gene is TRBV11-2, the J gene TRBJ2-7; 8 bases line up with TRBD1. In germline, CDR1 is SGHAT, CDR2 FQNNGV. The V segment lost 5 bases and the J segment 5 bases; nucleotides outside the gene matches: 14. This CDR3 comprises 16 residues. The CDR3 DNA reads TGTGCCAGCAGCGTAAACCCTGGACAGGGTTTGGACGAGCAGTACTTC. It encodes CASSVNPGQGLDEQYF.

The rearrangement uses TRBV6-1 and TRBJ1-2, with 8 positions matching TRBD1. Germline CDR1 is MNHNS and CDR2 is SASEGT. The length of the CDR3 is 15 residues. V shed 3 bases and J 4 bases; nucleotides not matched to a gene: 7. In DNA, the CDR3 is TGTGCCAGCAGTGACCCCAGGGGGCGAGTCTATGGCTACACCTTC. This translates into CASSDPRGRVYGYTF.

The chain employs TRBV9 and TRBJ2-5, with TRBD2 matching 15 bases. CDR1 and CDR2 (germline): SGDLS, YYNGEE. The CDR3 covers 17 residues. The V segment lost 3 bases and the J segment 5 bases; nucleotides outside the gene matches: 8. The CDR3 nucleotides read TGTGCCAGCAGCGGAGGACTAGCGGGGGGGCGAGGGGAGACCCAGTACTTC. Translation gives CASSGGLAGGRGETQYF.

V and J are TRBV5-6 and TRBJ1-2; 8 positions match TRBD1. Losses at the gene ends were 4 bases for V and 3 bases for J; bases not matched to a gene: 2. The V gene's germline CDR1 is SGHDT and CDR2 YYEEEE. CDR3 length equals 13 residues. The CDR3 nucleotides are TGTGCCAGCAGCCCGGACAGGGACTATGGCTACACCTTC. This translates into CASSPDRDYGYTF. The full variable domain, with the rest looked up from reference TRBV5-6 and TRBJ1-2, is DAGVTQSPTHLIKTRGQQVTLRCSPKSGHDTVSWYQQALGQGPQFIFQYYEEEERQRGNFPDRFSGHQFPNYSSELNVNALLLGDSALYLCASSPDRDYGYTFGSGTRLTVV.

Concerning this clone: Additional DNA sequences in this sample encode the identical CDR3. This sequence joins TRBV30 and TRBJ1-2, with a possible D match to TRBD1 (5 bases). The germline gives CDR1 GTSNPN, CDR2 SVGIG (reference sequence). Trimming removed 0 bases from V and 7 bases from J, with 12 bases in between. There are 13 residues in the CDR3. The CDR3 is CAWSVQGEGGYTF. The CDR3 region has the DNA TGTGCCTGGAGTGTACAAGGGGAAGGTGGCTACACCTTC. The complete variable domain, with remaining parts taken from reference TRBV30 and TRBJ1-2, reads SQTIHQWPATLVQPVGSPLSLECTVEGTSNPNLYWYRQAAGRGLQLLFYSVGIGQISSEVPQNLSASRPQDRQFILSSKKLLLSDSGFYLCAWSVQGEGGYTFGSGTRLTVV.

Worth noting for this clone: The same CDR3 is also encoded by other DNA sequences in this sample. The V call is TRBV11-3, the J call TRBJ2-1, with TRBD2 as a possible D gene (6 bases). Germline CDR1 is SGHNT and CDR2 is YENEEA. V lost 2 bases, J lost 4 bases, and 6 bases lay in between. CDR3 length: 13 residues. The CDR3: CASSLRGYNEQFF. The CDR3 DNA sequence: TGTGCCAGCAGCTTACGGGGGTACAATGAGCAGTTCTTC.

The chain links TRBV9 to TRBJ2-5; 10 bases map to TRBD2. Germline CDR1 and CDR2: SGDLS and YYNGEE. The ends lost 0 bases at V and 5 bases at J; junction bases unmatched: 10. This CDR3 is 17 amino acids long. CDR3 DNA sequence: TGTGCCAGCAGCGTAGGGAACGGAGCGGGGGGGCACGAGACCCAGTACTTC. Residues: CASSVGNGAGGHETQYF.

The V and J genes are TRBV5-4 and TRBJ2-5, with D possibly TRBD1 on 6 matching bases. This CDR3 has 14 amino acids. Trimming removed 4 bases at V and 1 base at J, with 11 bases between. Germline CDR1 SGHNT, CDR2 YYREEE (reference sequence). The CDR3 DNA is TGTGCCAGCAGCCCTAAAGGGGGCCAAGAGACCCAGTACTTC. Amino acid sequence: CASSPKGGQETQYF.

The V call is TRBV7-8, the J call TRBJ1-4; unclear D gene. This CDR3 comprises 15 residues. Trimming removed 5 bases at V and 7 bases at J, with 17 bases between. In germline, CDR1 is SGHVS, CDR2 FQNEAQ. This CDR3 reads CASSTTLLRGEKLFF. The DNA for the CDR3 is TGTGCCAGCAGCACGACGCTACTACGGGGTGAAAAACTGTTTTTT.

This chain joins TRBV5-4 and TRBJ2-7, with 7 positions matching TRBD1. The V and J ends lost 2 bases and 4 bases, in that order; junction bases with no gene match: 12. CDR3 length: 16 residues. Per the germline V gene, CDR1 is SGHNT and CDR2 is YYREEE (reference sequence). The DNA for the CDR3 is TGTGCCAGCAGCTTACACAATAGACAGGGAGCGTACGAGCAGTACTTC. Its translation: CASSLHNRQGAYEQYF.

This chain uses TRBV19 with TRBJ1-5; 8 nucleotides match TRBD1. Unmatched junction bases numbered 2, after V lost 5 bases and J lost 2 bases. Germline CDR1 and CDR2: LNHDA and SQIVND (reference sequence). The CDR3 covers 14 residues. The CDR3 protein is CASSSTGGNQPQHF. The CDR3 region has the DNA TGTGCCAGTAGTTCGACAGGGGGCAATCAGCCCCAGCATTTT.

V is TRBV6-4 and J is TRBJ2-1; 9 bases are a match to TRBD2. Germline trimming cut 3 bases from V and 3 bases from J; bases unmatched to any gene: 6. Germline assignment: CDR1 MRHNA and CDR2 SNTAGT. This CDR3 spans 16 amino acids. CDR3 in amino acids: CASSDRLAGDYNEQFF. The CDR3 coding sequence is TGTGCCAGCAGTGATCGATTAGCGGGGGACTACAATGAGCAGTTCTTC.

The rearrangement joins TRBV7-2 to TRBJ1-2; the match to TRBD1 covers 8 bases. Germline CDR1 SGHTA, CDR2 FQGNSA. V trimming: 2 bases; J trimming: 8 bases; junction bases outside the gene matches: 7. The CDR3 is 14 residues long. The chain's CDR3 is CASSLSTQGEGYTF. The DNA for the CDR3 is TGTGCCAGCAGCTTATCCACACAGGGGGAAGGCTACACCTTC.

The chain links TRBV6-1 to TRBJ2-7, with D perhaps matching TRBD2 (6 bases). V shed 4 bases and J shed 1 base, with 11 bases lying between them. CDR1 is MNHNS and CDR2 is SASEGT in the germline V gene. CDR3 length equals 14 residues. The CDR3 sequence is CASSGRGRSYEQYF. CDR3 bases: TGTGCCAGCAGTGGGAGGGGACGGTCCTACGAGCAGTACTTC.

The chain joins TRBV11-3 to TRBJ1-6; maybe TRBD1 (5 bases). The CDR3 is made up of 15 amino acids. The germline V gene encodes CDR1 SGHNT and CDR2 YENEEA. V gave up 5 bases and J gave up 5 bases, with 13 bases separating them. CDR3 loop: CASSLRGRNNSPLHF. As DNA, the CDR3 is TGTGCCAGCAGCCTTAGGGGTCGCAATAATTCACCCCTCCACTTT.

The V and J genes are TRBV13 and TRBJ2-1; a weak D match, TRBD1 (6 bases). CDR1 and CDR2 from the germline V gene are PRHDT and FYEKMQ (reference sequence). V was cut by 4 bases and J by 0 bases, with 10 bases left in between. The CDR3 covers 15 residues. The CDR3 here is CASSSADSSYNEQFF. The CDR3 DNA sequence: TGTGCCAGCAGCTCCGCGGACAGCTCCTACAATGAGCAGTTCTTC.

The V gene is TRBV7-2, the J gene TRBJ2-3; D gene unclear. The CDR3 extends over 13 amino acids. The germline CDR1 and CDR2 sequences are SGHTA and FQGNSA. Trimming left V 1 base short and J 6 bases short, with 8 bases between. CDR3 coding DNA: TGTGCCAGCAGCTTAGATTTTTCGGATACGCAGTATTTT. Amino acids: CASSLDFSDTQYF. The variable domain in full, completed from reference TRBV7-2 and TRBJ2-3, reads GAGVSQSPSNKVTEKGKDVELRCDPISGHTALYWYRQSLGQGLEFLIYFQGNSAPDKSGLPSDRFSAERTGGSVSTLTIQRTQQEDSAVYLCASSLDFSDTQYFGPGTRLTVL.

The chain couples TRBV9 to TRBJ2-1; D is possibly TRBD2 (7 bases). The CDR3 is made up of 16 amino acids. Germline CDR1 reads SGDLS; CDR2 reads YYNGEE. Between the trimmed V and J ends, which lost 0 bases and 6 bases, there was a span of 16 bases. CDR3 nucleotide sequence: TGTGCCAGCAGCGTAGCTACGAGGGGGGGATTCAATGAGCAGTTCTTC. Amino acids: CASSVATRGGFNEQFF.

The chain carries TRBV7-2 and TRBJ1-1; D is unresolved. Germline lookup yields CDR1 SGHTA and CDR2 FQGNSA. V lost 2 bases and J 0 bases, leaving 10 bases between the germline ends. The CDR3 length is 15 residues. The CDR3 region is CASSLYQDLNTEAFF. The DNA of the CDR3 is TGTGCCAGCAGCTTATATCAGGATCTGAACACTGAAGCTTTCTTT.

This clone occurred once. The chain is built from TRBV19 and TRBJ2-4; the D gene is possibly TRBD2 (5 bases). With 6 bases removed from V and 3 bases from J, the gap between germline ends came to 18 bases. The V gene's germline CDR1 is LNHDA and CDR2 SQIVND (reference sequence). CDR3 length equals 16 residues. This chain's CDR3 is CASRPRQEDGKNIQYF. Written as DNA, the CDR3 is TGTGCCAGTAGACCGCGGCAGGAGGATGGCAAAAACATTCAGTACTTC.

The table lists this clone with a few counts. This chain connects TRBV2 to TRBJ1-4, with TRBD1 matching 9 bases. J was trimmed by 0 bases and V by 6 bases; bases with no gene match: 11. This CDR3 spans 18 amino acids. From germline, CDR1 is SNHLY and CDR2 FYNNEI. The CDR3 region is CASSPGTGFLATNEKLFF. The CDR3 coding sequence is TGTGCCAGCAGCCCCGGGACAGGGTTCCTTGCAACTAATGAAAAACTGTTTTTT.

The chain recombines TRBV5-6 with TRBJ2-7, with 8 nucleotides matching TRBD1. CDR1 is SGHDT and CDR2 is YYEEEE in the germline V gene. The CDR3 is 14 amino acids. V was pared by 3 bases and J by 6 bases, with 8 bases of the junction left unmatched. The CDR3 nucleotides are TGTGCCAGCAGCTCACCAGGGGGCCAAGTCGAGCAGTACTTC. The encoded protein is CASSSPGGQVEQYF.

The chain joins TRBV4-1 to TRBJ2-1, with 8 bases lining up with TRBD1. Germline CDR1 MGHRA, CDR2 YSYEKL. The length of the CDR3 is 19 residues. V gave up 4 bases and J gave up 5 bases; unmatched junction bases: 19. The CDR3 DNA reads TGCGCCAGCAGCCTCCGAACCCCCCAAGACAGGGGCATACACAATGAGCAGTTCTTC. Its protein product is CASSLRTPQDRGIHNEQFF.

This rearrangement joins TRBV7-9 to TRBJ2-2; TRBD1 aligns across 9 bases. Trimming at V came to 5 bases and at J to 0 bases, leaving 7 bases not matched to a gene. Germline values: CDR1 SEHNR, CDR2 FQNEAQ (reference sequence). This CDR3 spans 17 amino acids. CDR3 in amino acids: CASSGLQGAANTGELFF. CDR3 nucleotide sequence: TGTGCCAGCAGCGGATTACAGGGGGCCGCGAACACCGGGGAGCTGTTTTTT.

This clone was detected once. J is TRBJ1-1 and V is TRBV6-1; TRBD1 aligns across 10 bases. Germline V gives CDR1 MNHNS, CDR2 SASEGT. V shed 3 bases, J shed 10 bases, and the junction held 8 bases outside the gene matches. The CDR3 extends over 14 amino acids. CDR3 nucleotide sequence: TGTGCCAGCAGTGAGCGATGGGACAGGGGAACAGCTTTCTTT. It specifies CASSERWDRGTAFF.

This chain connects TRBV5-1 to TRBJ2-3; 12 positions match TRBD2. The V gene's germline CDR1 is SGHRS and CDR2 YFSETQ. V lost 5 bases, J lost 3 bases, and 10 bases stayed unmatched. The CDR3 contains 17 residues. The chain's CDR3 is CASRLASSGGATDTQYF. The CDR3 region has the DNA TGCGCCAGCAGGCTGGCATCTAGCGGGGGGGCAACAGATACGCAGTATTTT. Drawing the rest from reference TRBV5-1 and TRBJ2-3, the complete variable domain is KAGVTQTPRYLIKTRGQQVTLSCSPISGHRSVSWYQQTPGQGLQFLFEYFSETQRNKGNFPGRFSGRQFSNSRSEMNVSTLELGDSALYLCASRLASSGGATDTQYFGPGTRLTVL.

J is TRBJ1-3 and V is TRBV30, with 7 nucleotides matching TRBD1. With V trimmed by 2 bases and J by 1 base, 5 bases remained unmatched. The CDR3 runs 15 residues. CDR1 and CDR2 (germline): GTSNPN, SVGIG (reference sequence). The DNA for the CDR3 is TGTGCCTGGAGTACGCAGGGGGTGTCTGGAAACACCATATATTTT. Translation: CAWSTQGVSGNTIYF.

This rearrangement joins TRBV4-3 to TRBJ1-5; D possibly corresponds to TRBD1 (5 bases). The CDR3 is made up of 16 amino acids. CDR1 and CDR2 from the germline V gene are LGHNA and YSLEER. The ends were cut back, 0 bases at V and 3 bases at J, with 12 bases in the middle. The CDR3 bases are TGCGCCAGCAGCCAAGAGGTGGCTGGGGCCAATCAGCCCCAGCATTTT. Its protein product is CASSQEVAGANQPQHF.